Below, 27 T cell receptor beta chains from the same sample are listed, as sequenced in a study of shared clonotypes between healthy human individuals. The naive CD8 subset, CD45RO-negative cells positively selected for CCR7, excluded terminally differentiated effector memory CD45RA+ cells. Some clones are missing from TCRdb's copy, which holds only in-frame ones; the method was immunoSEQ multiplex PCR. Of about 580,000 clones in the sample, 98% were seen once. The sequenced sample consisted of naive CD8+ T cells sorted from blood. The receptors were sampled from a man aged 25-45 years in good health.

The rearrangement joins TRBV2 to TRBJ2-6; no firm D call. Germline V gene data show CDR1 as SNHLY and CDR2 as FYNNEI. V was cut by 1 base and J by 4 bases, with 5 bases left in between. The CDR3 covers 14 residues. As DNA, the CDR3 is TGTGCCAGCAGTGAAGAATACGGGGCCAACGTCCTGACTTTC. Its translation: CASSEEYGANVLTF.

The chain's CDR3 is CASTGSSSYNEQFF. The DNA for the CDR3 is TGTGCCAGCACTGGGAGTTCATCCTACAATGAGCAGTTCTTC. V is TRBV27 and J is TRBJ2-1, with D possibly matching TRBD2 (5 bases). V lost 7 bases to trimming and J lost 1 base, with 11 bases between them. CDR1 MNHEY and CDR2 SMNVEV come from the germline V gene (reference sequence). There are 14 residues in the CDR3.

The gene calls are TRBV14 and TRBJ2-4, with unresolved D. The CDR3 spans 16 residues. V dropped 0 bases and J dropped 2 bases, with 11 bases sitting between them. CDR1 and CDR2 from the germline V gene are SGHDN and FVKESK. Written as DNA, the CDR3 is TGTGCCAGCAGCCAAGAAGTAAGTGGGACCAAAAACATTCAGTACTTC. It translates to CASSQEVSGTKNIQYF.

The rearrangement links TRBV19 to TRBJ2-7; D ambiguous. The CDR3 consists of 14 residues. From germline, CDR1 is LNHDA and CDR2 SQIVND (reference sequence). V was pared by 2 bases and J by 2 bases, with 10 bases between. This CDR3 reads CASSILGGTYEQYF. The CDR3 DNA sequence: TGTGCCAGTAGTATACTCGGTGGAACCTACGAGCAGTACTTC.

The chain employs TRBV4-1 and TRBJ2-7, with D unresolved. Germline CDR1 and CDR2: MGHRA and YSYEKL. Trimming removed 5 bases at V and 0 bases at J, with 5 bases between. CDR3 length: 12 residues. The CDR3 sequence: CASSDDSYEQYF. The CDR3, as DNA: TGCGCCAGCAGCGACGACTCCTACGAGCAGTACTTC.

V is TRBV10-3 and J is TRBJ2-2; 8 bases are a match to TRBD1. With 6 bases clipped from V and 4 bases from J, the junction kept 7 bases outside the gene matches. Germline CDR1 is ENHRY and CDR2 is SYGVKD. The CDR3 is 15 residues long. Written as DNA, the CDR3 is TGTGCCATCAGAGAAATCGACAGGGGCACCGGGGAGCTGTTTTTT. This gives the protein CAIREIDRGTGELFF.

Only one count was recorded for this clone. This rearrangement joins TRBV10-3 to TRBJ1-2, with unresolved D. The CDR3 has 12 amino acids. Germline CDR1 reads ENHRY; CDR2 reads SYGVKD. The V end lost 9 bases, the J end lost 3 bases, and 11 bases lay between the germline ends. DNA of the CDR3: TGTGCCATACATACGAGTTACTATGGCTACACCTTC. This codes for CAIHTSYYGYTF.

This clone was recorded only once. This chain uses TRBV11-2 with TRBJ2-2; 7 positions agree with TRBD2. J lost 6 bases, V lost 2 bases, and 9 bases had no gene match. Germline V gene sequence: CDR1 SGHAT, CDR2 FQNNGV. The CDR3 is 16 residues long. CDR3 DNA sequence: TGTGCCAGCAGCTTAACTCCAGCGGGAACCTCCGGGGAGCTGTTTTTT. Its translation: CASSLTPAGTSGELFF.

This chain connects TRBV10-2 to TRBJ2-3; D uncertain. Trimming cost V 0 bases and J 1 base, with 14 bases left between them. Germline V lookup: CDR1 WSHSY, CDR2 SAAADI. This CDR3 has 17 amino acids. The CDR3 reads CASSESWLGRRTDTQYF. DNA for the CDR3: TGCGCCAGCAGTGAGTCTTGGCTCGGCAGACGCACAGATACGCAGTATTTT.

With respect to this clone: The same CDR3 also results from other DNA sequences found in this sample. The J gene is TRBJ2-7, the V gene TRBV11-2; 7 positions match TRBD1. In germline, CDR1 is SGHAT, CDR2 FQNNGV. CDR3 size: 14 residues. Unmatched junction bases numbered 2, after V lost 1 base and J lost 2 bases. CDR3 sequence (DNA): TGTGCCAGCAGCTTAGGCCAGGGGGCCTACGAGCAGTACTTC. Protein sequence: CASSLGQGAYEQYF.

This chain connects TRBV4-1 to TRBJ2-7, with 11 bases lining up with TRBD2. The CDR3 is made up of 18 amino acids. The V gene's germline CDR1 is MGHRA and CDR2 YSYEKL. J lost 0 bases, V lost 1 base, and 8 bases had no gene match. This CDR3 is CASSQVSGTSGPSYEQYF. The CDR3, as DNA: TGCGCCAGCAGCCAAGTATCCGGGACTAGCGGCCCCTCCTACGAGCAGTACTTC.

The chain employs TRBV9 and TRBJ1-1; the match to TRBD1 covers 8 bases. CDR1 and CDR2 (germline): SGDLS, YYNGEE. This CDR3 is built from 15 residues. The trim removed 3 bases at V and 2 bases at J, leaving 6 bases unmatched. The CDR3 DNA sequence: TGTGCCAGCAGCGCCTGGGACAGGCCTAACACTGAAGCTTTCTTT. This translates into CASSAWDRPNTEAFF.

This rearrangement joins TRBV5-1 to TRBJ2-1; TRBD2 agrees at 9 bases. The CDR3 covers 18 residues. CDR1 is SGHRS and CDR2 is YFSETQ in the germline V gene. Losses at the gene ends were 1 base for V and 0 bases for J; bases not matched to a gene: 8. This CDR3 is CASSLTSGRTNSYNEQFF. In nucleotides, the CDR3 is TGCGCCAGCAGCTTGACCAGCGGGAGGACAAACTCCTACAATGAGCAGTTCTTC.

The gene calls are TRBV10-2 and TRBJ1-5; D possibly corresponds to TRBD1 (5 bases). Germline CDR1 is WSHSY and CDR2 is SAAADI. V was shortened by 0 bases and J by 4 bases, with 10 bases between the two germline ends. There are 15 residues in the CDR3. Here the CDR3 reads CASSESGQANQPQHF. CDR3 DNA: TGCGCCAGCAGTGAGTCGGGGCAGGCAAATCAGCCCCAGCATTTT.

The rearrangement uses TRBV27 and TRBJ2-1; D gene unclear. V was cut by 3 bases and J by 4 bases, with 19 bases left in between. Germline V gives CDR1 MNHEY, CDR2 SMNVEV (reference sequence). This CDR3 region has 17 residues. The CDR3, as DNA: TGTGCCAGCAGTTTCAAGCCCCGACGGATGCTATACAATGAGCAGTTCTTC. Amino acids: CASSFKPRRMLYNEQFF.

Points on this clone: The same CDR3 also results from other DNA sequences found in this sample. This chain uses TRBV27 with TRBJ2-1; no reliable D call. The CDR3 extends over 15 amino acids. The ends were cut back, 5 bases at V and 0 bases at J, with 11 bases in the middle. Looked up from germline, CDR1 is MNHEY and CDR2 is SMNVEV (reference sequence). The CDR3 sequence is CASSVQSSSYNEQFF. The CDR3, as DNA: TGTGCCAGCAGTGTACAGAGCTCCTCCTACAATGAGCAGTTCTTC.

The chain uses TRBV11-2 and TRBJ2-1; a weak D match, TRBD2 (6 bases). The V gene lost 2 bases and the J gene lost 15 bases, with 14 bases spanning the gap. CDR3 length equals 12 residues. In germline, CDR1 is SGHAT, CDR2 FQNNGV. CDR3 protein: CASSLIAASRFF. Here the CDR3 DNA reads TGTGCCAGCAGCTTAATAGCGGCGTCACGGTTCTTC.

This chain joins TRBV7-8 and TRBJ1-2; 9 bases fit TRBD1. Trimming removed 5 bases from V and 4 bases from J; junction bases left unmatched: 8. This CDR3 region has 15 residues. Germline lookup yields CDR1 SGHVS and CDR2 FQNEAQ. In DNA, the CDR3 is TGTGCCAGCAGCCCGCAGGGACAGGGAGTCTATGGCTACACCTTC. Amino acid sequence: CASSPQGQGVYGYTF.

The chain has TRBV29-1 and TRBJ2-3; D assignment may be TRBD1 or TRBD2 (6 bases each). The length of the CDR3 is 14 residues. With 3 bases removed from V and 4 bases from J, the gap between germline ends came to 14 bases. CDR1 is SQVTM, CDR2 ANQGSEA, per germline. Written as DNA, the CDR3 is TGCAGCGTTGAGGAGGGGGGAGGCCCAGATACGCAGTATTTT. It specifies CSVEEGGGPDTQYF.

This chain joins TRBV9 and TRBJ1-2, with D possibly TRBD1 on 5 matching bases. Trimming pared 0 bases from V and 1 base from J, leaving 19 bases between. The CDR3 runs to 18 residues. CDR1 is SGDLS and CDR2 is YYNGEE in the germline V gene. The CDR3, as DNA: TGTGCCAGCAGCGTAGAGGGACCCCCGGCGGGCTTTAACTATGGCTACACCTTC. Translating it yields CASSVEGPPAGFNYGYTF.

The rearrangement links TRBV19 to TRBJ2-1, with 9 bases identical to TRBD2. V was clipped by 5 bases and J by 3 bases; unmatched bases: 5. CDR3 size: 15 residues. Looked up from germline, CDR1 is LNHDA and CDR2 is SQIVND (reference sequence). The CDR3 spells CASSAGLAIYNEQFF. In DNA, the CDR3 is TGTGCCAGTAGTGCGGGACTAGCTATCTACAATGAGCAGTTCTTC.

This chain joins TRBV4-1 and TRBJ2-7, with D possibly TRBD2 on 6 matching bases. V lost 4 bases and J lost 1, with 11 bases in between. The V gene's germline CDR1 is MGHRA and CDR2 YSYEKL. The CDR3 is made up of 14 amino acids. CDR3: CASSLGSGSYEQYF. The CDR3 coding sequence is TGCGCCAGCAGCCTCGGTAGCGGATCCTACGAGCAGTACTTC.

The chain employs TRBV9 and TRBJ1-2; maybe TRBD1 (6 bases). Germline lookup yields CDR1 SGDLS and CDR2 YYNGEE. V was cut by 3 bases and J by 2 bases, with 17 bases left in between. The CDR3 runs 16 residues. CDR3 region: CASSGSGPTGNYGYTF. CDR3 in DNA: TGTGCCAGCAGCGGGAGTGGGCCTACAGGGAACTATGGCTACACCTTC. Drawing the rest from reference TRBV9 and TRBJ1-2, the complete variable domain is DSGVTQTPKHLITATGQRVTLRCSPRSGDLSVYWYQQSLDQGLQFLIQYYNGEERAKGNILERFSAQQFPDLHSELNLSSLELGDSALYFCASSGSGPTGNYGYTFGSGTRLTVV.

The V gene is TRBV27, the J gene TRBJ2-3; 10 bases map to TRBD2. The CDR3 totals 16 residues. Unmatched junction bases numbered 17, after V lost 10 bases and J lost 7 bases. Germline V gene lookup returns CDR1 MNHEY and CDR2 SMNVEV (reference sequence). The CDR3 protein is CATSAGASGSTHTQYF. CDR3 DNA: TGTGCCACTTCGGCGGGGGCTAGCGGGAGTACGCATACGCAGTATTTT.

This clone appeared once. The chain joins TRBV7-9 to TRBJ2-1; D gene ambiguous. The length of the CDR3 is 13 residues. The germline gives CDR1 SEHNR, CDR2 FQNEAQ (reference sequence). V lost 2 bases and J 7 bases, leaving 9 bases between the germline ends. The CDR3 is CASSLFGTNEQFF. DNA of the CDR3: TGTGCCAGCAGCTTATTTGGAACGAATGAGCAGTTCTTC.

This chain joins TRBV7-8 and TRBJ1-5; D gene unclear. The V and J ends lost 3 bases and 3 bases respectively, with 6 bases between them. The CDR3 has 13 amino acids. Germline V gene lookup returns CDR1 SGHVS and CDR2 FQNEAQ. CDR3 bases: TGTGCCAGCAGCTTGCGGGCCAATCAGCCCCAGCATTTT. Translating it yields CASSLRANQPQHF.

The V and J genes are TRBV28 and TRBJ2-6; 8 bases align to TRBD1. Unmatched junction bases numbered 9, after V lost 5 bases and J lost 0 bases. The germline V gene has CDR1 MDHEN and CDR2 SYDVKM. The CDR3 runs to 18 residues. DNA for the CDR3: TGTGCCAGCAGTCCAATGGGACAGGTTAGCTCTGGGGCCAACGTCCTGACTTTC. This gives the protein CASSPMGQVSSGANVLTF.